This TCR beta chain was recorded in a study of blood T cell repertoires in COVID-19. V lost 4 bases and J 2 bases, leaving 10 bases between the germline ends. The CDR3 has 13 residues. Germline-derived CDR1 and CDR2 are SQVTM and ANQGSEA. Using immunoSEQ multiplex PCR, the repertoire was profiled, and TCRdb retains in-frame clones only, with some absent. The sample comprises about 190,000 clones, about nine tenths of which are singletons, and 2.1% rests with the top ten. The sequenced sample was peripheral blood. The chain couples TRBV29-1 to TRBJ2-3; weak D call: TRBD1 (5 bases). This receptor was taken from a man aged 70 or older with active or convalescent COVID-19. CDR3 nucleotide sequence: TGCAGCGTTGTGGGGCATGTCACAGATACGCAGTATTTT. Translation: CSVVGHVTDTQYF.